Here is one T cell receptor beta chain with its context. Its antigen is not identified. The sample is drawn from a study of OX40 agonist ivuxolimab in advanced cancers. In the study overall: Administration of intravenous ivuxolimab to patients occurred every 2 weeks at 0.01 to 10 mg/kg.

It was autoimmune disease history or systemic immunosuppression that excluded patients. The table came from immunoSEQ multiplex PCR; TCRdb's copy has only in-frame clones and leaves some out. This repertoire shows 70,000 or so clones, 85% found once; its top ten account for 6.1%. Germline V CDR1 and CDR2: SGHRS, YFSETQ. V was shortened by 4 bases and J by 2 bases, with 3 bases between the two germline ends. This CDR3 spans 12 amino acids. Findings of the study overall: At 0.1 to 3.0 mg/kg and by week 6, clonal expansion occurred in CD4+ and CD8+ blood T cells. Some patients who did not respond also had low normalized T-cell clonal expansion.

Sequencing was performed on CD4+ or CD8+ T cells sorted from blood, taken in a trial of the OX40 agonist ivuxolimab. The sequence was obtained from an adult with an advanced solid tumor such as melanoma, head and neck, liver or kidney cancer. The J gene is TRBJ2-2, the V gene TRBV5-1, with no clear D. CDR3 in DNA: TGCGCCAGCAGCCATAACACCGGGGAGCTGTTTTTT. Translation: CASSHNTGELFF.